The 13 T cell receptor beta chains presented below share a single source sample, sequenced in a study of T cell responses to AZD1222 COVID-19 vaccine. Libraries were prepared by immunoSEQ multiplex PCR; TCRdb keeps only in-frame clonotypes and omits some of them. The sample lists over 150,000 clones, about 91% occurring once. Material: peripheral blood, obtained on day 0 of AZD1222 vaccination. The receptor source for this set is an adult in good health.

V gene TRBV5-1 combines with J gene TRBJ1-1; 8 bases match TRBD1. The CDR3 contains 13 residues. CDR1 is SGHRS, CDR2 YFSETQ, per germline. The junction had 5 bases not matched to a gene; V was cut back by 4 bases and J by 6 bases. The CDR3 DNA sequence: TGCGCCAGCAGCCTGACGACAGGGGCTGAAGCTTTCTTT. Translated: CASSLTTGAEAFF.

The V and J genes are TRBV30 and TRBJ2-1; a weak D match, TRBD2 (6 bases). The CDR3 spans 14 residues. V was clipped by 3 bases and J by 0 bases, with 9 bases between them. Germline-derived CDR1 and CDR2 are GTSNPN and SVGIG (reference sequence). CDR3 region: CAWRGGFSYNEQFF. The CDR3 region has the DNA TGTGCCTGGAGGGGGGGATTCTCCTACAATGAGCAGTTCTTC.

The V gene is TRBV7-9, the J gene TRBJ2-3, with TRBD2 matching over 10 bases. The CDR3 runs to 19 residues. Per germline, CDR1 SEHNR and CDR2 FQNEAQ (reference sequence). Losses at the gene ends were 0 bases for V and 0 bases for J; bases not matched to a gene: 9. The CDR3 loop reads CASSLAIAGGTLSTDTQYF. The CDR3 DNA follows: TGTGCCAGCAGCTTAGCGATAGCGGGAGGCACCCTTAGCACAGATACGCAGTATTTT.

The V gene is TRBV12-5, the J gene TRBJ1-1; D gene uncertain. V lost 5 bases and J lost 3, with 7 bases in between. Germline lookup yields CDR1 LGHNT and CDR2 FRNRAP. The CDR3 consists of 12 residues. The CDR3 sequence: CASGPADTEAFF. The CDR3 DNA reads TGTGCTAGTGGTCCAGCGGACACTGAAGCTTTCTTT.

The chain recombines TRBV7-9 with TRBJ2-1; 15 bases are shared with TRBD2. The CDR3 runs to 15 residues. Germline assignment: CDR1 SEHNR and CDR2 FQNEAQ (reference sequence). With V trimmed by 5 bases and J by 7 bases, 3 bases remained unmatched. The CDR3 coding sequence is TGTGCCAGCAGCCGGACTAGCGGGAGGGCAAATGAGCAGTTCTTC. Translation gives CASSRTSGRANEQFF.

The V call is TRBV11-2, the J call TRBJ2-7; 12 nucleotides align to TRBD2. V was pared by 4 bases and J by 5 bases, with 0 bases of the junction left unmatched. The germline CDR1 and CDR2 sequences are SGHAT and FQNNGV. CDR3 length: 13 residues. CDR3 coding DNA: TGTGCCAGCAGCTGGACTAGCGGGGACGAGCAGTACTTC. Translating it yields CASSWTSGDEQYF.

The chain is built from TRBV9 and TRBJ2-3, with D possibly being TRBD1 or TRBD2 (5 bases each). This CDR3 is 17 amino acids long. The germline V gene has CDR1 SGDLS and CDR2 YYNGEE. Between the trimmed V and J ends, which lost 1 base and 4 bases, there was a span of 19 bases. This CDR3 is CASSVNRDRGNPDTQYF. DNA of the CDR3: TGTGCCAGCAGCGTAAATAGGGACCGCGGAAACCCAGATACGCAGTATTTT.

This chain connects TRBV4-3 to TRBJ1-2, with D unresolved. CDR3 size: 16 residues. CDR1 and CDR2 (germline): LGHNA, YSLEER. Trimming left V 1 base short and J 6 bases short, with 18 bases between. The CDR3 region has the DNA TGCGCCAGCAGCCAAGTCTCGGGAGGTTCCTTAAATGGCTACACCTTC. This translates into CASSQVSGGSLNGYTF.

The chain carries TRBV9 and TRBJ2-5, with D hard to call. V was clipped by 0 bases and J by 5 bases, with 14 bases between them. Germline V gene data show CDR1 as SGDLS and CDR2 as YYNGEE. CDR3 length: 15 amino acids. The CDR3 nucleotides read TGTGCCAGCAGCGTAGTTGAAGGTCCATGGGAGACCCAGTACTTC. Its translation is CASSVVEGPWETQYF.

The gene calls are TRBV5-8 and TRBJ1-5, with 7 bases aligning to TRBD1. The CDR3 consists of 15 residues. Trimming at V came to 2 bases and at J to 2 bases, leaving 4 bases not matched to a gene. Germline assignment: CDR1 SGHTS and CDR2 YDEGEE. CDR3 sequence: CASSLTGTGNQPQHF. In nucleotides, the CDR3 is TGTGCCAGCAGCTTAACCGGGACAGGCAATCAGCCCCAGCATTTT. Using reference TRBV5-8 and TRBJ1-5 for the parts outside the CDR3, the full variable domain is EAGVTQSPTHLIKTRGQQATLRCSPISGHTSVYWYQQALGLGLQFLLWYDEGEERNRGNFPPRFSGRQFPNYSSELNVNALELEDSALYLCASSLTGTGNQPQHFGDGTRLSIL.

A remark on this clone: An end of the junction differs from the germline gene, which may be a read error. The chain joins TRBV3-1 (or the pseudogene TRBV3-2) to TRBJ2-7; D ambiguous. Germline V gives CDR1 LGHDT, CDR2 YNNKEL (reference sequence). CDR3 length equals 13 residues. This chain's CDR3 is CASSQDRWEVMHF. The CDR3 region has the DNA TGTGCCAGCAGCCAAGATCGGTGGGAAGTAATGCACTTC.

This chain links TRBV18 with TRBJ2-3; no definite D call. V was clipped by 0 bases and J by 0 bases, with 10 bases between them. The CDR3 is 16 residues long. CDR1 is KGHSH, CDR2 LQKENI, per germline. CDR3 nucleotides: TGTGCCAGCTCACCACCCCCCCTAGGAAGCACAGATACGCAGTATTTT. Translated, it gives CASSPPPLGSTDTQYF.

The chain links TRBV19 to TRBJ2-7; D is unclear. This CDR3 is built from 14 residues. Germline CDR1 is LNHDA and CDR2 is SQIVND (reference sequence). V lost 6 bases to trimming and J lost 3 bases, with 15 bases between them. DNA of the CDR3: TGTGCCAGTAGCGCCGCCCGTGGGGACTACGAGCAGTACTTC. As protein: CASSAARGDYEQYF.